The source of this T cell receptor (beta chain) is a study of early T cells in non-severe SARS-CoV-2 infection. Study overall: Sequenced bulk RNA came from whole blood that was unsorted, and chains were unpaired.

Attached unique molecular identifiers marked individual cDNA molecules. From the 5' RACE reads, TCRdb called clonotypes with MiXCR, one entry per CDR3 protein. The table has some 87,000 distinct CDR3 sequences, around 13% seen once; the top ten hold about 1.1%. Study findings and constraints: CD4 and private specificities were missed by VDJdb matching, which favored anti-spike CD8 responses.

Of note for this clonotype: Its target is not known.

The ends were cut back, 0 bases at V and 8 bases at J, with 20 bases in the middle. Germline CDR1 is SGHAT and CDR2 is FQNNGV. CDR3 size: 17 residues. Specimen: whole blood. V and J are TRBV11-2 and TRBJ2-4; perhaps TRBD1 as D (5 bases). This TCR came from an adult who was a healthcare worker with PCR-confirmed SARS-CoV-2 infection or an uninfected control (not recorded which). CDR3 residues: CASSLDLTGDSVDIQYF. CDR3 bases: TGTGCCAGCAGCTTAGATCTCACCGGCGACAGTGTGGACATTCAGTACTTC.